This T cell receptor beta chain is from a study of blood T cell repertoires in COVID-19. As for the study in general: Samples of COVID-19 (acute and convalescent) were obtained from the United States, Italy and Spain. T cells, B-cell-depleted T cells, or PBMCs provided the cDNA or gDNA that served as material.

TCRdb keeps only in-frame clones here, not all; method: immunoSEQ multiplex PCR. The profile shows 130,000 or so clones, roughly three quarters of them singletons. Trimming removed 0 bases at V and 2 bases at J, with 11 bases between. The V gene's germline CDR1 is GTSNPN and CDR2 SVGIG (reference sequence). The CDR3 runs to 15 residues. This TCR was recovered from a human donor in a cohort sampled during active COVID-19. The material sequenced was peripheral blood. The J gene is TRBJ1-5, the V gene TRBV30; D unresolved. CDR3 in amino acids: CAWSVVGEGNQPQHF. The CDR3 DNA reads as TGTGCCTGGAGTGTAGTCGGGGAAGGCAATCAGCCCCAGCATTTT.